The T cell receptor beta chain described here comes from a study of T cell changes during pregnancy in multiple sclerosis. This clone was seen more than once but under ten times. Using immunoSEQ multiplex PCR, the repertoire was profiled, and TCRdb retains in-frame clones only, with some absent. Of about 40,000 clones in the sample, 85% to 95% were seen once. Trimming took 0 bases from V and 4 from J, leaving 15 bases between them. Per the germline V gene, CDR1 is MNHEY and CDR2 is SVGAGI. The CDR3 sequence is 16 residues long. This TCR was recovered from a female donor with multiple sclerosis, enrolled in a pregnancy study. The chain carries TRBV6-5 and TRBJ1-2; the D gene is possibly TRBD1 (6 bases). This specimen was CD4+ T cells from peripheral blood mononuclear cells, taken before pregnancy. CDR3 nucleotide sequence: TGTGCCAGCAGTTACTCGGGGGCCCAGGGTCTCTATGGCTACACCTTC. Translation gives CASSYSGAQGLYGYTF.